This T cell receptor beta chain was captured by sequencing in a study of cytomegalovirus exposure and HLA in healthy donors. PCR primers comprised 60 Vbeta and 13 Jbeta primers. Sequenced by immunoSEQ multiplex PCR; TCRdb stores in-frame clones only, minus some. The data show around 150,000 clones, about four fifths seen once. V dropped 0 bases and J dropped 8 bases, with 22 bases sitting between them. The CDR3 length is 17 residues. Germline lookup yields CDR1 MGHRA and CDR2 YSYEKL. The TCR originated in a male donor in good health and CMV-seronegative. The sequenced material came from PBMCs. V usage is TRBV4-1 and J usage is TRBJ1-2; D unresolved. CDR3 amino acids: CASSQDPKSSRPRGYTF. The CDR3 DNA reads TGCGCCAGCAGCCAAGATCCCAAGTCGAGTCGCCCCCGCGGCTACACCTTC.